This T cell receptor (beta chain) was observed in a study of patients and donors after allogeneic stem cell transplantation. V shed 0 bases and J 8 bases; nucleotides not matched to a gene: 3. CDR3 length: 14 amino acids. Germline V lookup: CDR1 SGHRS, CDR2 YFSETQ. Via MiXCR, TCRdb re-called the RT-PCR reads, giving one row per CDR3 protein. The sample has about 160,000 distinct CDR3 sequences; 30% to 45% are singletons. The TCR originated in a human donor who was either an allogeneic HSCT recipient or a stem cell or donor lymphocyte infusion donor (not recorded which). It is not recorded whose cells these are; they may come from a transplant donor. Sequencing was carried out using blood, either unsorted or a sorted T cell fraction (not recorded which). The V and J genes are TRBV5-1 and TRBJ1-4; 8 bases line up with TRBD1. The DNA of the CDR3 is TGCGCCAGCAGCTTGGGACAGGGGAAAGAAAAACTGTTTTTT. Its protein is CASSLGQGKEKLFF.